These 28 T cell receptor beta chains came from one sample sequenced in a study of T cell repertoires in cytomegalovirus infection. MiXCR, run by TCRdb on the reads, gives a single entry per CDR3 protein. The sample shows 290,000 or so distinct CDR3 sequences, about 9.2% of them seen only once. The sample taken for sequencing was PBMCs. All receptors come from a human donor in good health (CMV status not recorded). Some clones in this sample may be carry-over from other donors' samples.

This rearrangement joins TRBV4-2 to TRBJ1-5, with D maybe TRBD1 (5 bases). V was trimmed by 3 bases and J by 3 bases, leaving 9 bases between them. The CDR3 is 14 residues long. CDR1 and CDR2 from the germline V gene are LGHNA and YNFKEQ. The CDR3 here is CASSHQGTNQPQHF. The DNA for the CDR3 is TGTGCCAGCAGCCACCAGGGCACCAATCAGCCCCAGCATTTT.

This clonotype showed up many times. The V gene is TRBV2, the J gene TRBJ1-4, with 8 bases that match TRBD1. Germline CDR1 is SNHLY and CDR2 is FYNNEI. The CDR3 sequence is 15 residues long. V lost 2 bases, J lost 8 bases, and 7 bases stayed unmatched. The CDR3: CASSEQGAGHEKLFF. The CDR3 nucleotides read TGTGCCAGCAGTGAACAGGGGGCAGGACACGAAAAACTGTTTTTT. The full variable domain, with the rest looked up from reference TRBV2 and TRBJ1-4, is EPEVTQTPSHQVTQMGQEVILRCVPISNHLYFYWYRQILGQKVEFLVSFYNNEISEKSEIFDDQFSVERPDGSNFTLKIRSTKLEDSAMYFCASSEQGAGHEKLFFGSGTQLSVL.

In its sample, this clonotype was seen many times. The V gene is TRBV6-1, the J gene TRBJ2-5; 8 bases are a match to TRBD2. The CDR3 spans 14 residues. In germline, CDR1 is MNHNS, CDR2 SASEGT. Losses at the gene ends were 6 bases for V and 5 bases for J; bases not matched to a gene: 8. The CDR3 DNA reads TGTGCCAGCAGAGCCGGGACTAGAGACGAGACCCAGTACTTC. Translating gives CASRAGTRDETQYF.

This clonotype has at least ten counts. This sequence joins TRBV7-2 and TRBJ2-1; D gene ambiguous. Trimming left V 3 bases short and J 6 bases short, with 6 bases between. CDR1 and CDR2 from the germline V gene are SGHTA and FQGNSA. The CDR3 runs to 12 residues. CDR3 bases: TGTGCCAGCAGCTTCCCGGCCAATGAGCAGTTCTTC. Its protein product is CASSFPANEQFF. The whole variable domain, filled in from reference TRBV7-2 and TRBJ2-1, reads GAGVSQSPSNKVTEKGKDVELRCDPISGHTALYWYRQSLGQGLEFLIYFQGNSAPDKSGLPSDRFSAERTGGSVSTLTIQRTQQEDSAVYLCASSFPANEQFFGPGTRLTVL.

The table lists this clonotype with many counts. The chain carries TRBV7-2 and TRBJ2-1; 11 bases are a match to TRBD1. Germline trimming cut 5 bases from V and 0 bases from J; bases unmatched to any gene: 9. The length of the CDR3 is 18 residues. Per germline, CDR1 SGHTA and CDR2 FQGNSA. CDR3 coding DNA: TGTGCCAGCAGCCCGGACAGGGGGCTTGGTGGCTCCTACAATGAGCAGTTCTTC. It codes for CASSPDRGLGGSYNEQFF. Full variable domain (outside the CDR3, taken from reference TRBV7-2 and TRBJ2-1): GAGVSQSPSNKVTEKGKDVELRCDPISGHTALYWYRQSLGQGLEFLIYFQGNSAPDKSGLPSDRFSAERTGGSVSTLTIQRTQQEDSAVYLCASSPDRGLGGSYNEQFFGPGTRLTVL.

The rearrangement uses TRBV28 and TRBJ2-6; tentatively, D is TRBD1 (6 bases). Germline CDR1 and CDR2: MDHEN and SYDVKM. This CDR3 region has 18 residues. V shed 6 bases and J shed 0 bases, with 18 bases lying between them. The CDR3 loop is CASSPWDTVSSGANVLTF. The CDR3 nucleotides read TGTGCCAGCAGCCCTTGGGACACGGTGAGCTCTGGGGCCAACGTCCTGACTTTC.

This clonotype has just a few counts. V is TRBV20-1 and J is TRBJ2-1; 9 bases are a match to TRBD2. The CDR3 has 13 residues. J gave up 10 bases and V 2 bases, and 6 bases lay outside the gene matches. CDR1 and CDR2 (germline): DFQATT, SNEGSKA (reference sequence). The CDR3 DNA is TGCAGTGCTAGACCTAGCGGGGAGGGCGAGCAGTTCTTC. Translation: CSARPSGEGEQFF.

The chain recombines TRBV20-1 with TRBJ2-1; 8 bases line up with TRBD2. The CDR3 has 16 residues. J was trimmed by 0 bases and V by 0 bases; bases with no gene match: 4. The germline V gene has CDR1 DFQATT and CDR2 SNEGSKA (reference sequence). CDR3 amino acids: CSARDGRGASYNEQFF. CDR3 nucleotide sequence: TGCAGTGCTAGAGATGGGCGGGGGGCCTCCTACAATGAGCAGTTCTTC.

The rearrangement joins TRBV5-7 to TRBJ2-7, with a tentative D call TRBD1 (6 bases). TRBV5-7 is an open reading frame whose function is uncertain. The ends were cut back, 7 bases at V and 3 bases at J, with 11 bases in the middle. The CDR3 has 12 amino acids. CDR3 protein: CASRGGNYEQYV. CDR3 DNA sequence: TGTGCCAGCCGAGGGGGTAACTACGAGCAGTACGTC.

In this sample, this clonotype turned up many times. V gene TRBV20-1 combines with J gene TRBJ2-5, with 8 bases lining up with TRBD2. V lost 6 bases to trimming and J lost 1 base; unmatched junction nucleotides: 10. The CDR3 is 15 residues long. The germline V gene encodes CDR1 DFQATT and CDR2 SNEGSKA (reference sequence). CDR3 residues: CSARGGLRLQETQYF. The DNA for the CDR3 is TGCAGTGCCCGGGGGGGGCTAAGACTCCAAGAGACCCAGTACTTC.

This clonotype was seen repeatedly, ten times or more. This rearrangement joins TRBV2 to TRBJ1-1, with D tentatively TRBD1 (5 bases). From germline, CDR1 is SNHLY and CDR2 FYNNEI. Trimming took 2 bases from V and 4 from J, leaving 20 bases between them. The CDR3 is 17 residues long. The CDR3 here is CASSETALGERGTEAFF. The CDR3 region has the DNA TGTGCCAGCAGTGAAACCGCCCTGGGGGAAAGGGGCACTGAAGCTTTCTTT.

This clonotype came up many times. J is TRBJ2-7 and V is TRBV2, with D perhaps TRBD1 or TRBD2 (5 bases each). Per the germline V gene, CDR1 is SNHLY and CDR2 is FYNNEI. V gave up 6 bases and J gave up 6 bases, with 6 bases separating them. The CDR3 runs to 10 residues. CDR3 DNA: TGTGCCAGCAGGGGGACCGAGCAGTACGTC. Protein: CASRGTEQYV.

The chain combines TRBV5-7 with TRBJ2-7, with D hard to call. TRBV5-7 is assigned to the ORF class and has an uncertain function. This CDR3 comprises 14 residues. With 6 bases removed from V and 2 bases from J, the gap between germline ends came to 15 bases. The CDR3 coding sequence is TGTGCCAGCATGTTAAATAAGGGAACCTACGAGCAGTACTTC. Residues: CASMLNKGTYEQYF.

This clonotype was picked up many times. The chain recombines TRBV12-3 or TRBV12-4 with TRBJ2-7; tentatively, D is TRBD2 (6 bases). The CDR3 sequence is 13 residues long. Trimming cost V 5 bases and J 2 bases, with 10 bases left between them. CDR3 sequence: CASSRGRPYEQYV. The DNA for the CDR3 is TGTGCCAGCAGTCGGGGGAGGCCCTACGAGCAGTACGTC.

In its sample, this clonotype was seen a few times. This rearrangement joins TRBV6-1 to TRBJ2-6; no clear D gene. V lost 1 base and J 5 bases, leaving 9 bases between the germline ends. CDR3 length: 15 amino acids. CDR1 and CDR2 (germline): MNHNS, SASEGT. The CDR3 here is CASSEGTARANVLTF. CDR3 sequence (DNA): TGTGCCAGCAGTGAAGGGACCGCACGGGCCAACGTCCTGACTTTC.

This chain uses TRBV29-1 with TRBJ2-7, with 11 bases identical to TRBD2. V was pared by 6 bases and J by 0 bases, with 1 base of the junction left unmatched. There are 13 residues in the CDR3. CDR1 is SQVTM and CDR2 is ANQGSEA in the germline V gene. CDR3 nucleotides: TGCAGCGTCCTAGCGGGGGGCTCCTACGAGCAGTACGTC. This encodes CSVLAGGSYEQYV.

This clonotype was seen only a few times. The chain links TRBV7-9 to TRBJ2-3, with D possibly being TRBD1 or TRBD2 (5 bases each). This CDR3 is 16 amino acids long. V lost 5 bases to trimming and J lost 2 bases, with 17 bases between them. CDR1 and CDR2 from the germline V gene are SEHNR and FQNEAQ (reference sequence). CDR3 DNA sequence: TGTGCCAGCAGCCCCAGCAGGGACGAACTCACAGATACGCAGTATTTT. Translating it yields CASSPSRDELTDTQYF.

Ten or more counts support this clonotype. The chain employs TRBV7-9 and TRBJ2-2; TRBD2 is a possible D gene (6 bases). V was pared by 6 bases and J by 0 bases, with 14 bases between. Per the germline V gene, CDR1 is SEHNR and CDR2 is FQNEAQ (reference sequence). The length of the CDR3 is 16 residues. CDR3 protein: CASSSGDLANTGELFF. CDR3 bases: TGTGCCAGCAGTTCGGGAGACCTCGCGAACACCGGGGAGCTGTTTTTT.

This clonotype showed up just a few times. As DNA, the CDR3 is TGTGCCAGCAGCTTAGCGGACAGGGAGTACGAGCAGTACGTC. Residues: CASSLADREYEQYV. This chain links TRBV7-3 with TRBJ2-7, with 8 nucleotides matching TRBD1. The CDR3 contains 14 residues. The V gene end was trimmed by 2 bases and the J gene end by 4 bases; junction bases not matched to a gene: 4. Germline V CDR1 and CDR2: SGHTA, FQGTGA.

This clonotype has at least ten counts. The CDR3 DNA reads as TGTGCCAGCAGTTTAAGGGCCAAGGTAACACCCCTCCACTTT. Residues: CASSLRAKVTPLHF. The chain combines TRBV28 with TRBJ1-6; D not resolved. The CDR3 is made up of 14 amino acids. Germline CDR1 and CDR2: MDHEN and SYDVKM. V lost 2 bases, J lost 11 bases, and 13 bases lay in between. Variable domain in full (rest from reference TRBV28 and TRBJ1-6): DVKVTQSSRYLVKRTGEKVFLECVQDMDHENMFWYRQDPGLGLRLIYFSYDVKMKEKGDIPEGYSVSREKKERFSLILESASTNQTSMYLCASSLRAKVTPLHFGNGTRLTVT.

This clonotype appeared many times. The gene calls are TRBV7-2 and TRBJ2-5; 8 bases match TRBD1. CDR1 is SGHTA and CDR2 is FQGNSA in the germline V gene. The CDR3 sequence is 14 residues long. The V segment lost 5 bases and the J segment 2 bases; nucleotides outside the gene matches: 4. The CDR3 DNA is TGTGCCAGCAGCCCGGGACAGGCTCAAGAGACCCAGTACTTC. Residues: CASSPGQAQETQYF.

This clonotype was observed many times. The chain employs TRBV6-1 and TRBJ2-5; D gene uncertain. Germline V gives CDR1 MNHNS, CDR2 SASEGT. There are 13 residues in the CDR3. Trimming removed 2 bases at V and 5 bases at J, with 9 bases between. The CDR3 is CASSENSFETQYF. The CDR3 nucleotides read TGTGCCAGCAGTGAAAATTCATTTGAGACCCAGTACTTC.

This clonotype has a count of ten or more. The gene calls are TRBV25-1 and TRBJ2-7; 9 nucleotides match TRBD1. The trim removed 4 bases at V and 0 bases at J, leaving 1 base unmatched. The germline V gene encodes CDR1 MGHDK and CDR2 SYGVNS. This CDR3 region has 14 residues. Here the CDR3 DNA reads TGTGCCAGCAGTGGACAGGGGGTCTCCTACGAGCAGTACTTC. Translating gives CASSGQGVSYEQYF.

This clonotype came up many times. The rearrangement joins TRBV7-2 to TRBJ2-1; D is ambiguous. This CDR3 spans 16 amino acids. CDR1 SGHTA and CDR2 FQGNSA come from the germline V gene. V was cut by 6 bases and J by 4 bases, with 19 bases left in between. CDR3 residues: CASRPTDAPHYNEQFF. The CDR3 DNA reads as TGTGCCAGCAGGCCGACGGACGCCCCCCATTACAATGAGCAGTTCTTC.

This clonotype occurred many times. The chain joins TRBV10-1 to TRBJ1-2; 9 bases fit TRBD1. V lost 3 bases, J lost 10 bases, and 9 bases stayed unmatched. Germline V lookup: CDR1 WNHNN, CDR2 SYGVQD (reference sequence). The CDR3 runs to 14 residues. The CDR3 DNA sequence: TGCGCCAGCAGTGAAGGTGGACAGGGGTGGCTCTACACCTTC. Amino acid sequence: CASSEGGQGWLYTF.

This clonotype was counted many times. V is TRBV4-3 and J is TRBJ2-3; the match to TRBD2 covers 13 bases. This CDR3 spans 16 amino acids. The germline V gene has CDR1 LGHNA and CDR2 YSLEER. The V segment lost 2 bases and the J segment 6 bases; nucleotides outside the gene matches: 5. The CDR3 DNA reads as TGCGCCAGCAGCCAAAGACTAGCGGGGGGCCTGGATACGCAGTATTTT. As protein: CASSQRLAGGLDTQYF.

This clonotype was seen at least ten times. In nucleotides, the CDR3 is TGTGCCAGCAGCCTCCGTATTGTGGAAGAGCAGTACGTC. Translation: CASSLRIVEEQYV. The chain carries TRBV6-2 or TRBV6-3 and TRBJ2-7; D uncertain. The CDR3 contains 13 residues. Germline CDR1 reads MNHEY; CDR2 reads SVGEGT. V lost 6 bases, J lost 7 bases, and 16 bases lay in between.

This chain uses TRBV4-3 with TRBJ1-2, with a possible D match to TRBD1 (5 bases). The CDR3 totals 15 residues. CDR1 and CDR2 (germline): LGHNA, YSLEER. Trimming cost V 0 bases and J 7 bases, with 15 bases left between them. As DNA, the CDR3 is TGCGCCAGCAGCCAAGATGGGACCATAAGCGGTGGCTACACCTTC. Translating it yields CASSQDGTISGGYTF.